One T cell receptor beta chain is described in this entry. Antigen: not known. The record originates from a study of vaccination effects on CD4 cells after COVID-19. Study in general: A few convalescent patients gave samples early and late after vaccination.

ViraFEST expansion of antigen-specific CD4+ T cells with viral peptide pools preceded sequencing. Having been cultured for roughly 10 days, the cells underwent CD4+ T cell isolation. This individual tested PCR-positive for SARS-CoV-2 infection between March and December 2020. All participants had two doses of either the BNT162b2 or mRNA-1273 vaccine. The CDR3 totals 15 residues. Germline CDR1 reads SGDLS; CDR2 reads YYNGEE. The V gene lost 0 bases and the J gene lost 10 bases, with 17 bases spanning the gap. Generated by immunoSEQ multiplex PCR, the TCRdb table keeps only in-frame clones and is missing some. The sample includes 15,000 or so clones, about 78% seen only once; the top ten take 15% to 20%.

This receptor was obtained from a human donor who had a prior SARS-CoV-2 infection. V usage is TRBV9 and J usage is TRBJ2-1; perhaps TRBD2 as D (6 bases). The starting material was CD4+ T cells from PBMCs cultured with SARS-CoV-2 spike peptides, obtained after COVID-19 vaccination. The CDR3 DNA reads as TGTGCCAGCAGCGTAGGGATTGAGGAGGGACGGGAGCAGTTCTTC. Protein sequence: CASSVGIEEGREQFF.